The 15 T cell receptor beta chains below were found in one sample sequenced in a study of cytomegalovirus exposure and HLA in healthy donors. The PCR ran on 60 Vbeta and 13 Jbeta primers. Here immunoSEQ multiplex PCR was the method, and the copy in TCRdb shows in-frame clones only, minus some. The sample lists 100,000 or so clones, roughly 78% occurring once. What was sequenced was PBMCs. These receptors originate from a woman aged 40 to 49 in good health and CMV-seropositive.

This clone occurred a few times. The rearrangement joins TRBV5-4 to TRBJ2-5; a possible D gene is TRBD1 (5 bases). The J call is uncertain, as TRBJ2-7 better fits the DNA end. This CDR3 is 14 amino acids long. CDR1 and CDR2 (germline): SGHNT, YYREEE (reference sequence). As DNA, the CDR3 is TGTGCCAGCAGCTTGCAGGGTAGCTCCTACGAGCAGTACTTC. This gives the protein CASSLQGSSYEQYF.

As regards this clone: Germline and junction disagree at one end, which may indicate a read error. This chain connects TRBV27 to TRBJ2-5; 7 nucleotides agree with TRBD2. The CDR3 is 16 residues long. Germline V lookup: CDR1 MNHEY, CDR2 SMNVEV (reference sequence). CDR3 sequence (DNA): TGTGCCAGCAGTGGGATTTGGAGCGGGAAGATAGAGCCCCAGTACTTC. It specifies CASSGIWSGKIEPQYF.

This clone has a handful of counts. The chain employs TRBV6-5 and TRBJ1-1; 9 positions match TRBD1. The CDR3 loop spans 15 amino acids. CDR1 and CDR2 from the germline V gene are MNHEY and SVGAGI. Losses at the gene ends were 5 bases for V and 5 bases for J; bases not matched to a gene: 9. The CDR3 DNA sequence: TGTGCCAGCAGTACCGGGGACAGGGTAGGGACTGAAGCTTTCTTT. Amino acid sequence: CASSTGDRVGTEAFF.

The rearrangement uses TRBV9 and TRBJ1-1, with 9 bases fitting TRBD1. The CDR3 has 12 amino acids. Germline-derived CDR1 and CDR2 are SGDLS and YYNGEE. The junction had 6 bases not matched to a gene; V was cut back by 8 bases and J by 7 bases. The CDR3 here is CASNRGLGEAFF. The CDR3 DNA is TGTGCCAGTAACAGGGGGCTAGGTGAAGCTTTCTTT.

CDR3 in amino acids: CASSTLRQTSNQPQHF. CDR3 DNA: TGTGCCAGTAGTACACTCCGACAGACTAGCAATCAGCCCCAGCATTTT. V is TRBV19 and J is TRBJ1-5, with TRBD1 as a possible D gene (5 bases). CDR1 and CDR2 (germline): LNHDA, SQIVND (reference sequence). The CDR3 length is 16 residues. The V and J ends lost 4 bases and 0 bases respectively, with 13 bases between them.

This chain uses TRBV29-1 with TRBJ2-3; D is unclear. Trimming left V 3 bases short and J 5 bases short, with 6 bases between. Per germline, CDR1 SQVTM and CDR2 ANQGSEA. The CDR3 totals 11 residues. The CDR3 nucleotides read TGCAGCGTTGATTTCGGAGATACGCAGTATTTT. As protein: CSVDFGDTQYF.

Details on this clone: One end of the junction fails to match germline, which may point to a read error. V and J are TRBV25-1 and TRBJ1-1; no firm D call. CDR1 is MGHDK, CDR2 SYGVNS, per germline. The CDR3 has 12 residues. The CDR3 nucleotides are TGTGCCAGCAGCGAATTAAACACTGAAGCTTTCTTT. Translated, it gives CASSELNTEAFF.

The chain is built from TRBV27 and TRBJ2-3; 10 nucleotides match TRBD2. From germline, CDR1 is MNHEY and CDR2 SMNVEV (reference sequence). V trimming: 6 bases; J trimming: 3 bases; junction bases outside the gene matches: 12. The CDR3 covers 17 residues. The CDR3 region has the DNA TGTGCCAGCAGGCGAGGCCTTCAGACTAGCGGGACAGATACGCAGTATTTT. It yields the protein CASRRGLQTSGTDTQYF.

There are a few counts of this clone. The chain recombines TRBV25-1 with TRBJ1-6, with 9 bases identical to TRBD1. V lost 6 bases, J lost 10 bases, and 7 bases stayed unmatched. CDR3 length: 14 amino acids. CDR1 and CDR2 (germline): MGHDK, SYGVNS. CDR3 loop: CASSLGTGLSPLHF. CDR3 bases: TGTGCCAGCAGCCTCGGGACAGGGTTATCACCCCTCCACTTT.

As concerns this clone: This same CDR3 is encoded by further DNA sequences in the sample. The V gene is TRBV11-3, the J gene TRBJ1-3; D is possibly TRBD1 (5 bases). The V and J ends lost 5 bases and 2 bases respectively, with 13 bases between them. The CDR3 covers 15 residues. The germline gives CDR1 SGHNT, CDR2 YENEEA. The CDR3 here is CASSPGQGPGNTIYF. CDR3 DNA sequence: TGTGCCAGCAGCCCCGGGCAGGGCCCTGGAAACACCATATATTTT.

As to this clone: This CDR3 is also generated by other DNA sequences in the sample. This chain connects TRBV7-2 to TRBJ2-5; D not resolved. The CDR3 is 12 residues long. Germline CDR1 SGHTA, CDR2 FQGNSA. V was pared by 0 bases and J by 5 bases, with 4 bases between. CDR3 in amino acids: CASSLARETQYF. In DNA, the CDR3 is TGTGCCAGCAGCTTAGCGCGGGAGACCCAGTACTTC.

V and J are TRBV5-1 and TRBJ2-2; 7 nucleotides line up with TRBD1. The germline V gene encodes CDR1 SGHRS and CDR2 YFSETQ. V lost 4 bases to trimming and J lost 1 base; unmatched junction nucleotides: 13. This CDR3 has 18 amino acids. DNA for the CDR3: TGCGCCAGCAGCACGATGACAGGGACAATAGGGAACACCGGGGAGCTGTTTTTT. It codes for CASSTMTGTIGNTGELFF.

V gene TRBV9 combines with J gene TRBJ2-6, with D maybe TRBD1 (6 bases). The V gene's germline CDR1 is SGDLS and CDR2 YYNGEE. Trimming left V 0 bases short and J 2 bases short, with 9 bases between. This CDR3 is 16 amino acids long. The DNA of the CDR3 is TGTGCCAGCAGCGTAGTCAGGGGAACTGGGGCCAACGTCCTGACTTTC. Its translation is CASSVVRGTGANVLTF.

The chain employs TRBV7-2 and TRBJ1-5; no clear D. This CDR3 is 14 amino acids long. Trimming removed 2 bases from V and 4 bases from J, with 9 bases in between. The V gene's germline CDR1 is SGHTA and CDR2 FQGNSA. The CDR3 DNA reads TGTGCCAGCAGCTTATTCGAGGGAAATCAGCCCCAGCATTTT. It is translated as CASSLFEGNQPQHF.

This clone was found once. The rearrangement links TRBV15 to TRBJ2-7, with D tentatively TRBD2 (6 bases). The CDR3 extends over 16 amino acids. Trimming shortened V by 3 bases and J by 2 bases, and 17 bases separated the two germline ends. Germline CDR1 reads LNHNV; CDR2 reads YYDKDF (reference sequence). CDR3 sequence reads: CATSRPPGTGAYEQYF. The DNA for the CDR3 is TGTGCCACCAGCAGGCCCCCCGGGACTGGAGCCTACGAGCAGTACTTC.